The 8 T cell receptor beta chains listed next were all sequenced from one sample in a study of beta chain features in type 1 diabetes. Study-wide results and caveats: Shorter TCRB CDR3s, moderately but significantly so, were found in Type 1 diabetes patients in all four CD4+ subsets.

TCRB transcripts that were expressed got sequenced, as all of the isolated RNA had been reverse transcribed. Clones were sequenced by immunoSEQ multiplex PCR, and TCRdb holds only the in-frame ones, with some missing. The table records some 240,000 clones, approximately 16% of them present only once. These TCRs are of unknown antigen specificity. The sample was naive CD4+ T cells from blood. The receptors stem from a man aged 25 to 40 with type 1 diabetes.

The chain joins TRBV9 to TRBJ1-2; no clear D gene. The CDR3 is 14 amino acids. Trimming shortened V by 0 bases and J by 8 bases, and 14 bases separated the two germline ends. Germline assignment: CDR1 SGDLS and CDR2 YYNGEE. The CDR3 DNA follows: TGTGCCAGCAGCGTAGAAAGCGAAGGGCGCGGCTACACCTTC. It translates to CASSVESEGRGYTF.

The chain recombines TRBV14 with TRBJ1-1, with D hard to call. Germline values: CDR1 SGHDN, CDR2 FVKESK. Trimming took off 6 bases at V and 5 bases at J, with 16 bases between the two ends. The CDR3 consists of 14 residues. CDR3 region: CASSDGWEVTEAFF. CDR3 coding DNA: TGTGCCAGCAGTGATGGTTGGGAGGTGACTGAAGCTTTCTTT.

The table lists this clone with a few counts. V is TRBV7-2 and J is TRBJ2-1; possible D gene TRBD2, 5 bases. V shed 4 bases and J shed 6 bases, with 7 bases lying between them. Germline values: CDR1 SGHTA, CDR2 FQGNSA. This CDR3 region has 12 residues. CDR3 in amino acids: CASSSGLNEQFF. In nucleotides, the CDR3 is TGTGCCAGCAGCTCCGGACTCAATGAGCAGTTCTTC.

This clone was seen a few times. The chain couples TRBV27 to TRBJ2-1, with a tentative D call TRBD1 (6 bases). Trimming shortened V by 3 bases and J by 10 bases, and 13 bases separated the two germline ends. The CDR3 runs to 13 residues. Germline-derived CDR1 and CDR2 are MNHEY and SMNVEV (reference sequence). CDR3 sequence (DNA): TGTGCCAGCAGTTTTAGACAGGTCGGGGAGCAGTTCTTC. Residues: CASSFRQVGEQFF.

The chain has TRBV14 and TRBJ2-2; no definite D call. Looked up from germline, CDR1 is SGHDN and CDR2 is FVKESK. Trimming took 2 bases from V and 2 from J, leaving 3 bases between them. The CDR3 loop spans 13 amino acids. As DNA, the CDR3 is TGTGCCAGCAGCCAATTTAACACCGGGGAGCTGTTTTTT. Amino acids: CASSQFNTGELFF.

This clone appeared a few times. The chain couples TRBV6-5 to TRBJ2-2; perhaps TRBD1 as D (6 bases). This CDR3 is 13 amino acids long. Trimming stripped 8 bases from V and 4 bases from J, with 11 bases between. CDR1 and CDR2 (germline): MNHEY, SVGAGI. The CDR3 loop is CASRPRGTGELFF. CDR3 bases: TGTGCCAGCCGCCCCAGGGGCACCGGGGAGCTGTTTTTT.

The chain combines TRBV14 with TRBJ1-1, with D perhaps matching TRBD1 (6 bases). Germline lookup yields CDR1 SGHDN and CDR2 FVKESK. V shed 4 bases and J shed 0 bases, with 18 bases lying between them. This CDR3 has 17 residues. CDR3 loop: CASSPPLGGRVNTEAFF. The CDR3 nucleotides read TGTGCCAGCAGCCCCCCTCTAGGGGGTAGGGTGAACACTGAAGCTTTCTTT.

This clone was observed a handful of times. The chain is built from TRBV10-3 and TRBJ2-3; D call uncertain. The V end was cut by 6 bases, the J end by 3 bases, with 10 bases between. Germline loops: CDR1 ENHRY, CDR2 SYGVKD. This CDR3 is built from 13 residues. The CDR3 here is CAIRPAETDTQYF. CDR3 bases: TGTGCCATCAGGCCCGCGGAGACAGATACGCAGTATTTT.